One and the same sample provided the 14 T cell receptor beta chains below, sequenced in a study of T cell repertoires in cytomegalovirus infection. TCRdb re-derived calls from the reads in MiXCR, one entry per CDR3 protein. The sample lists some 940,000 distinct CDR3 sequences, under 40% occurring once. No antigens are known for them. The material sequenced was cultured CD8+ T cells from PBMCs, taken from culture after CMV antigen stimulation. The receptors come from a human donor in good health (CMV status not recorded). Some clones in this sample may be carry-over from other donors' samples.

By its share, this clonotype is medium-sized. The genes are TRBV7-6 and TRBJ1-1; D is perhaps TRBD1 (5 bases). The ends were cut back, 1 base at V and 0 bases at J, with 9 bases in the middle. From germline, CDR1 is SGHVS and CDR2 FNYEAQ. The CDR3 runs to 15 residues. CDR3 in DNA: TGTGCCAGCAGCTTAGTCCCAGGGCTGAACACTGAAGCTTTCTTT. It translates to CASSLVPGLNTEAFF.

This chain links TRBV11-3 with TRBJ2-2; TRBD2 matches 10 bases. Looked up from germline, CDR1 is SGHNT and CDR2 is YENEEA. The CDR3 totals 16 residues. The junction had 7 bases not matched to a gene; V was cut back by 3 bases and J by 6 bases. The CDR3 sequence is CASSLGLAGAPGELFF. For the CDR3, the DNA is TGTGCCAGCAGCTTGGGGCTAGCGGGGGCACCCGGGGAGCTGTTTTTT.

The J gene is TRBJ2-3, the V gene TRBV19, with TRBD1 as a possible D gene (5 bases). Germline CDR1 reads LNHDA; CDR2 reads SQIVND (reference sequence). This CDR3 is built from 15 residues. The V and J ends lost 5 bases and 2 bases respectively, with 14 bases between them. CDR3 sequence: CASSSSRRDTDTQYF. CDR3 coding DNA: TGTGCCAGTAGTTCTTCCCGCAGGGACACAGATACGCAGTATTTT.

The genes are TRBV28 and TRBJ2-1; D remains unclear. Trimming took 3 bases from V and 8 from J, leaving 11 bases between them. The germline V gene encodes CDR1 MDHEN and CDR2 SYDVKM. The CDR3 has 13 amino acids. CDR3 residues: CASSLIPLDEQFF. The CDR3 nucleotides are TGTGCCAGCAGTTTGATCCCTCTCGATGAGCAGTTCTTC.

In the case of this clonotype: One base away lies a much larger clone, so this may be a sequencing read error. The chain has TRBV7-9 and TRBJ2-2, with 8 nucleotides matching TRBD1. The CDR3 sequence is 17 residues long. CDR1 SEHNR and CDR2 FQNEAQ come from the germline V gene (reference sequence). CDR3: CVSSTQYKDRDTGELFF. CDR3 nucleotide sequence: TGTGTCAGCAGCACCCAATACAAGGACAGGGACACCGGGGAGCTGTTTTTT.

J is TRBJ2-5 and V is TRBV20-1; TRBD2 matches at 10 bases. CDR3 size: 17 residues. The V segment lost 0 bases and the J segment 2 bases; nucleotides outside the gene matches: 9. From germline, CDR1 is DFQATT and CDR2 SNEGSKA (reference sequence). CDR3 loop: CSARDWASGGSQETQYF. The DNA for the CDR3 is TGCAGTGCTAGAGATTGGGCTAGCGGGGGTTCTCAAGAGACCCAGTACTTC.

This clonotype has a handful of counts. The rearrangement links TRBV7-9 to TRBJ2-7; 12 nucleotides line up with TRBD1. V dropped 5 bases and J dropped 6; count of bases not matched to a gene: 8. The germline CDR1 and CDR2 sequences are SEHNR and FQNEAQ (reference sequence). The CDR3 has 15 residues. The CDR3 reads CASSLLGQGAFEQYF. In DNA form, the CDR3 reads TGTGCCAGCAGCCTACTGGGACAGGGGGCGTTCGAGCAGTACTTC.

This clonotype came up a few times. The V call is TRBV28, the J call TRBJ2-3; D remains unclear. The CDR3 contains 14 residues. In germline, CDR1 is MDHEN, CDR2 SYDVKM. V was trimmed by 7 bases and J by 3 bases, leaving 14 bases between them. CDR3 nucleotide sequence: TGTGCCAGCACCCCGGGCCCCCGAACAGATACGCAGTATTTT. Its protein is CASTPGPRTDTQYF.

This chain uses TRBV9 with TRBJ2-2; 12 bases align to TRBD2. CDR1 is SGDLS and CDR2 is YYNGEE in the germline V gene. Germline trimming cut 3 bases from V and 2 bases from J; bases unmatched to any gene: 14. The CDR3 length is 20 residues. The CDR3 coding sequence is TGTGCCAGCAGCGACCCCCGTCCGGCTAGCGGGGGGGGAAACACCGGGGAGCTGTTTTTT. Translation gives CASSDPRPASGGGNTGELFF.

This clonotype was seen many times. The V and J genes are TRBV20-1 and TRBJ2-2, with a weak D call TRBD1 (5 bases). The CDR3 totals 14 residues. The V gene lost 0 bases and the J gene lost 8 bases, with 13 bases spanning the gap. Germline V lookup: CDR1 DFQATT, CDR2 SNEGSKA (reference sequence). Written as DNA, the CDR3 is TGCAGTGCTAGAGATGGACAACACCCAGGGGAGCTGTTTTTT. This sequence encodes CSARDGQHPGELFF.

The chain uses TRBV5-5 and TRBJ1-3; D is perhaps TRBD1 (6 bases). The CDR3 extends over 13 amino acids. Germline V gene lookup returns CDR1 SGHKS and CDR2 YYEKEE (reference sequence). V lost 2 bases to trimming and J lost 6 bases, with 9 bases between them. This chain's CDR3 is CASSFGGANTIYF. CDR3 DNA sequence: TGTGCCAGCAGCTTTGGGGGGGCAAACACCATATATTTT.

The chain employs TRBV27 and TRBJ2-4; D is uncertain. Trimming shortened V by 0 bases and J by 0 bases, and 3 bases separated the two germline ends. The CDR3 is made up of 14 amino acids. Germline values: CDR1 MNHEY, CDR2 SMNVEV (reference sequence). Written as DNA, the CDR3 is TGTGCCAGCAGTTTATCGGTAGCCAAAAACATTCAGTACTTC. Translation: CASSLSVAKNIQYF.

The chain recombines TRBV12-3 or TRBV12-4 with TRBJ2-2; perhaps TRBD2 as D (6 bases). The CDR3 runs to 13 residues. The ends were cut back, 4 bases at V and 5 bases at J, with 8 bases in the middle. The CDR3 here is CASSWGETGELFF. CDR3 nucleotide sequence: TGTGCCAGCAGTTGGGGGGAGACCGGGGAGCTGTTTTTT.

This chain uses TRBV27 with TRBJ1-2, with 7 bases fitting TRBD1. Germline-derived CDR1 and CDR2 are MNHEY and SMNVEV (reference sequence). CDR3 length equals 14 residues. Trimming at V came to 3 bases and at J to 4 bases, leaving 5 bases not matched to a gene. This CDR3 is CASSFLGDSYGYTF. The CDR3 DNA is TGTGCCAGCAGTTTTCTTGGGGACAGCTATGGCTACACCTTC.